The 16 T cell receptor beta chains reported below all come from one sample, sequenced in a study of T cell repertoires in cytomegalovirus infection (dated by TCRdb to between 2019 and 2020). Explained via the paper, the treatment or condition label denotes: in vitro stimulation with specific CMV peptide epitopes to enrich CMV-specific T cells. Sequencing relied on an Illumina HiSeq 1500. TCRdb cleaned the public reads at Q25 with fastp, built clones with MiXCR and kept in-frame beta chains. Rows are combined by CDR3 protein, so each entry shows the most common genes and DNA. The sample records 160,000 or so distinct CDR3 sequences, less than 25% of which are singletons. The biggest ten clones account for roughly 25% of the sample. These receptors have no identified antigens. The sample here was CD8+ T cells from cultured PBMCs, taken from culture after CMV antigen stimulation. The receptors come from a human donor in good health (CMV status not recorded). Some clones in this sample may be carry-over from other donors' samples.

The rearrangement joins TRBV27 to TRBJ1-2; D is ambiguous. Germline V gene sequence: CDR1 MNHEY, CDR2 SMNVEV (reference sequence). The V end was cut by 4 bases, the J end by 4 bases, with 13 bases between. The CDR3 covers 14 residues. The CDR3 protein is CASSSLRNFYGYTF. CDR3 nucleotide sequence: TGTGCCAGCAGTTCCCTGAGGAACTTCTATGGCTACACCTTC.

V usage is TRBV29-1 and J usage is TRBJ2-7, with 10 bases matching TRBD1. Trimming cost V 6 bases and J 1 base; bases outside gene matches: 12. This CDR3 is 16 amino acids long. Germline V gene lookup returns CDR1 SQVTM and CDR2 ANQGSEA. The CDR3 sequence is CSVLPLGDRGSYEQYF. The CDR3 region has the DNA TGCAGCGTCCTCCCCCTTGGGGACAGGGGATCCTACGAGCAGTACTTC.

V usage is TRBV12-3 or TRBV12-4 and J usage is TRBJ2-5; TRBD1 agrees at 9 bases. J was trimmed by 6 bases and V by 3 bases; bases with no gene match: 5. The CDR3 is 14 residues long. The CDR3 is CASSFWTGDKTQYF. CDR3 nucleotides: TGTGCCAGCAGTTTCTGGACAGGGGATAAGACCCAGTACTTC.

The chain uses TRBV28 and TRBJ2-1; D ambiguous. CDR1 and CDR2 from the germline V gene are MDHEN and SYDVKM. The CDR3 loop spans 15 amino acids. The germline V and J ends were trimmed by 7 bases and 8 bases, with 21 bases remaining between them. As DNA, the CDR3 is TGTGCCAGCAACTCCCCAATAGGCGGTTTGGATGAGCAGTTCTTC. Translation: CASNSPIGGLDEQFF.

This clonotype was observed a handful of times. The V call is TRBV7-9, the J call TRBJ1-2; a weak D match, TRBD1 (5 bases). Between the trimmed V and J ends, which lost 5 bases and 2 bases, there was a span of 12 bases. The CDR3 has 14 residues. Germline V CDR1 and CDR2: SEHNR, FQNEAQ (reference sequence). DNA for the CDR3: TGTGCCAGCAGCGCCCTGACAGTAAACTATGGCTACACCTTC. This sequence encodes CASSALTVNYGYTF.

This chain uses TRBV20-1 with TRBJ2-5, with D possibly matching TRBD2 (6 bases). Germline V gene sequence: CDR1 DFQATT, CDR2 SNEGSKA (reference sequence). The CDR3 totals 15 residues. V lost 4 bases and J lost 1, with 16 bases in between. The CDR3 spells CSAIVGLYIQETQYF. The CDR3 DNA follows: TGCAGTGCTATAGTCGGACTATATATCCAAGAGACCCAGTACTTC.

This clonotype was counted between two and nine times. CDR3 nucleotides: TGTGCCAGCAGTTCCCGGGGTAGCAATCAGCCCCAGCATTTT. Protein product: CASSSRGSNQPQHF. The J gene is TRBJ1-5, the V gene TRBV12-3 or TRBV12-4; D uncertain. The CDR3 runs 14 residues. Between the trimmed V and J ends, which lost 4 bases and 0 bases, there was a span of 7 bases.

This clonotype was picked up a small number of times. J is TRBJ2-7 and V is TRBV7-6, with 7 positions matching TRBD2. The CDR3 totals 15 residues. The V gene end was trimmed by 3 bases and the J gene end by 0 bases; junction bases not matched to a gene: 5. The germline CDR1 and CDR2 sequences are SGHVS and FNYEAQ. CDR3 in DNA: TGTGCCAGCAGCTTCGGGCGGGGGAGCTCCTACGAGCAGTACTTC. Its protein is CASSFGRGSSYEQYF.

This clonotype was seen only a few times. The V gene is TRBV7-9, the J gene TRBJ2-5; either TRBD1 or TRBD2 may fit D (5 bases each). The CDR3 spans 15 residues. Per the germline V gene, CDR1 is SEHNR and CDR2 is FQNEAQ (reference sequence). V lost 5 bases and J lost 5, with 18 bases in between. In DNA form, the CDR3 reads TGTGCCAGCAGCCCCCGGGGCCCTCAGTGGGAGACCCAGTACTTC. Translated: CASSPRGPQWETQYF. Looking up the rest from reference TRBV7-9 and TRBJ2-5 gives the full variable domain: DTGVSQNPRHKITKRGQNVTFRCDPISEHNRLYWYRQTLGQGPEFLTYFQNEAQLEKSRLLSDRFSAERPKGSFSTLEIQRTEQGDSAMYLCASSPRGPQWETQYFGPGTRLLVL.

The CDR3 region has the DNA TGTGCCAGCACCCTGGCCAGGGGAGTCGGGGAGCTGTTTTTT. Its protein product is CASTLARGVGELFF. V usage is TRBV12-3 or TRBV12-4 and J usage is TRBJ2-2; D is perhaps TRBD1 (6 bases). The germline V and J ends were trimmed by 7 bases and 7 bases, with 16 bases remaining between them. The CDR3 sequence is 14 residues long.

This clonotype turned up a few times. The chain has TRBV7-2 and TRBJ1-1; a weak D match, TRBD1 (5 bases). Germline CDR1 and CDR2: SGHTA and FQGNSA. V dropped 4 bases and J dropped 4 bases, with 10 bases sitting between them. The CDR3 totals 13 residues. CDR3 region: CASSSRVTTEAFF. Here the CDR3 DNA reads TGTGCCAGCAGCTCCAGGGTGACCACTGAAGCTTTCTTT. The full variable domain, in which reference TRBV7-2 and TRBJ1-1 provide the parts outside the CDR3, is GAGVSQSPSNKVTEKGKDVELRCDPISGHTALYWYRQSLGQGLEFLIYFQGNSAPDKSGLPSDRFSAERTGGSVSTLTIQRTQQEDSAVYLCASSSRVTTEAFFGQGTRLTVV.

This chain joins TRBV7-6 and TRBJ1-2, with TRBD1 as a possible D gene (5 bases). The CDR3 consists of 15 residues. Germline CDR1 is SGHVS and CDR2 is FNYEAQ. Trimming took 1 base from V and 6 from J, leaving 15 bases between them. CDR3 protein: CASSLGEATGHGYTF. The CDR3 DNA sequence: TGTGCCAGCAGCTTAGGCGAAGCAACAGGCCATGGCTACACCTTC.

CDR3 region: CASSFNKGRPYEQYF. DNA of the CDR3: TGTGCCAGCAGCTTCAATAAGGGACGGCCCTACGAGCAGTACTTC. The chain links TRBV7-2 to TRBJ2-7, with D tentatively TRBD1 or TRBD2 (5 bases each). The CDR3 is 15 amino acids. Per the germline V gene, CDR1 is SGHTA and CDR2 is FQGNSA. V was trimmed by 3 bases and J by 2 bases, leaving 14 bases between them.

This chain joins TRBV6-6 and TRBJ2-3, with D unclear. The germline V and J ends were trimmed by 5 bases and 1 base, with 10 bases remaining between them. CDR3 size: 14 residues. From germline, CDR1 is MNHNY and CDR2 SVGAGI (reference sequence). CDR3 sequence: CASSPRYRTDTQYF. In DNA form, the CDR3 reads TGTGCCAGCAGTCCACGGTACCGCACAGATACGCAGTATTTT.

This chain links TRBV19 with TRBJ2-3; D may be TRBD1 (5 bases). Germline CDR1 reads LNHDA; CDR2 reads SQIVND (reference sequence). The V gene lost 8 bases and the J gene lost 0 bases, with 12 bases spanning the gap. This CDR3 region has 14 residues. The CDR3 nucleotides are TGTGCCAGTCGGTTTCAGGGTAGCACAGATACGCAGTATTTT. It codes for CASRFQGSTDTQYF.

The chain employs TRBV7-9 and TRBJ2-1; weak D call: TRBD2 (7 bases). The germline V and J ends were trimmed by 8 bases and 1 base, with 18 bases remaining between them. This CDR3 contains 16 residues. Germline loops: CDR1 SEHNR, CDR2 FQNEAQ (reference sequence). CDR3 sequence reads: CASDPEGGLSYNEQFF. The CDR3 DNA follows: TGTGCCAGCGATCCGGAGGGGGGGCTATCCTACAATGAGCAGTTCTTC.